This entry describes one T cell receptor beta chain. The entry originates in a study of T-cell reconstitution after alpha-beta-depleted transplantation in children. Preparation of the TCRbeta library was carried out with unique molecular identifiers. TCRdb independently ran MiXCR on the PCR reads; one entry per CDR3 protein. The table records about 690,000 distinct CDR3 sequences, roughly 17% of them present only once. CDR3 length: 16 amino acids. Trimming removed 3 bases at V and 5 bases at J, with 17 bases between. This specimen was PBMCs from the stem cell graft donor, taken from the stem cell graft. V and J are TRBV7-1 and TRBJ1-5; tentative D call: TRBD1 (5 bases). TRBV7-1 is reported as an ORF; its role is uncertain. This sequence was found in a human donor who donated a stem cell graft to a child with acute myeloid leukemia. The CDR3 bases are TGTGCCAGCAGCTCCGGGGGGGGGTTCGAGGATCAGCCCCAGCATTTT. Amino acid sequence: CASSSGGGFEDQPQHF.